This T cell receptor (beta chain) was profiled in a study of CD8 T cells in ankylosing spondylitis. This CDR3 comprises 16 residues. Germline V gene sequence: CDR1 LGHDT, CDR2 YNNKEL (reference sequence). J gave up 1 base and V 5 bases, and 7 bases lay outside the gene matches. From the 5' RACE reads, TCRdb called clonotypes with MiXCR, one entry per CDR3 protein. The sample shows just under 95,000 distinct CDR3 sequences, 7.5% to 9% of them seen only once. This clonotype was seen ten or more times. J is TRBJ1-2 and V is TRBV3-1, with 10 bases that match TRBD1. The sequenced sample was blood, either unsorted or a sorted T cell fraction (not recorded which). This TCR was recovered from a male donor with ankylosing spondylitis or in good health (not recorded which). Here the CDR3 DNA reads TGTGCCAGCAGCAAGATCAGGGACAGGGGTAACTATGGCTACACCTTC. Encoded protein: CASSKIRDRGNYGYTF.